The rows below give T cell receptor beta chains drawn from one sample of a study of blood T cell repertoires in COVID-19. Repertoires were generated with immunoSEQ multiplex PCR, while TCRdb's copy carries only in-frame clones and drops some. The sample lists 350,000 to 450,000 clones; about nine tenths were seen once. Sequencing was performed on PBMCs or T cells enriched from blood (not recorded which). These receptors all come from a middle-aged woman who had been exposed to COVID-19. Each CDR3 is given with its conserved first and last residue. Each record gives: V gene, J gene, D gene, clone size, CDR3 DNA, CDR3 protein. A D gene is named only where the DNA matches it firmly. The size field is filled for only some rows; it gives once, few, many or a size class.

v_call: TRBV5-5
j_call: TRBJ2-1
d_call: NA
clone_size: NA
cdr3_nt: TGTGCCAGCAGCTTTTCCCTAGCGACTTACAATGAGCAGTTCTTC
cdr3_aa: CASSFSLATYNEQFF

v_call: TRBV12-3/TRBV12-4
j_call: TRBJ2-5
d_call: NA
clone_size: NA
cdr3_nt: TGTGCCACCGCCCAGGGTCTAAGAGAGACCCAGTACTTC
cdr3_aa: CATAQGLRETQYF

v_call: TRBV19
j_call: TRBJ2-3
d_call: NA
clone_size: NA
cdr3_nt: TGTGCCAGTAGTATCCCGGCGCGGGAAGATACGCAGTATTTT
cdr3_aa: CASSIPAREDTQYF

v_call: TRBV5-6
j_call: TRBJ1-6
d_call: TRBD1
clone_size: NA
cdr3_nt: TGTGCCAGCAGGCGGGGACAGGTCACTTCACCCCTCCACTTT
cdr3_aa: CASRRGQVTSPLHF

v_call: TRBV5-4
j_call: TRBJ1-3
d_call: NA
clone_size: NA
cdr3_nt: TGTGCCAGCAGCTTGATGCGGGACTCTGGAAACACCATATATTTT
cdr3_aa: CASSLMRDSGNTIYF

v_call: TRBV10-3
j_call: TRBJ2-3
d_call: TRBD1
clone_size: NA
cdr3_nt: TGTGCCGTTAACAGGGGAAGTGGTACAGATACGCAGTATTTT
cdr3_aa: CAVNRGSGTDTQYF

v_call: TRBV10-3
j_call: TRBJ2-7
d_call: NA
clone_size: NA
cdr3_nt: TGTGCCATCAGTTCTTTTCAGGGCCCCTACGAGCAGTACTTC
cdr3_aa: CAISSFQGPYEQYF

v_call: TRBV14
j_call: TRBJ2-3
d_call: TRBD1
clone_size: NA
cdr3_nt: TGTGCCAGCAGCCAAGATAAGAGGACAGGGTTCGCAGATACGCAGTATTTT
cdr3_aa: CASSQDKRTGFADTQYF

v_call: TRBV7-6
j_call: TRBJ1-1
d_call: TRBD1
clone_size: NA
cdr3_nt: TGTGCCAGCAGCTCGAACAGGGGGCCCGATACGAACACTGAAGCTTTCTTT
cdr3_aa: CASSSNRGPDTNTEAFF

v_call: TRBV4-3
j_call: TRBJ1-4
d_call: NA
clone_size: NA
cdr3_nt: TGCGCCAGCAGCCAAGATCGGGTCACCGGGGGAAAACTGTTTTTT
cdr3_aa: CASSQDRVTGGKLFF

v_call: TRBV7-2
j_call: TRBJ1-2
d_call: TRBD1
clone_size: NA
cdr3_nt: TGTGCCAGCAGCTTGACAGGGGGCACCTATGGCTACACCTTC
cdr3_aa: CASSLTGGTYGYTF

v_call: TRBV6-5
j_call: TRBJ1-5
d_call: NA
clone_size: NA
cdr3_nt: TGTGCCAGCCAAGACAGCTCATACAATCAGCCCCAGCATTTT
cdr3_aa: CASQDSSYNQPQHF

v_call: TRBV6-2/TRBV6-3
j_call: TRBJ1-2
d_call: NA
clone_size: NA
cdr3_nt: TGTGCCAGCAGCGAACAGGGCCTCTATGGCTACACCTTC
cdr3_aa: CASSEQGLYGYTF

v_call: TRBV7-9
j_call: TRBJ2-4
d_call: NA
clone_size: NA
cdr3_nt: TGTGCCAGCAGCTTAGCCGGGGTGCTAAGAACCAAAAACATTCAGTACTTC
cdr3_aa: CASSLAGVLRTKNIQYF

v_call: TRBV4-1
j_call: TRBJ1-1
d_call: NA
clone_size: NA
cdr3_nt: TGCGCCAGCAGCCGAGAACAGGGACAGAACACTGAAGCTTTCTTT
cdr3_aa: CASSREQGQNTEAFF

v_call: TRBV19
j_call: TRBJ1-2
d_call: TRBD1
clone_size: NA
cdr3_nt: TGTGCCAGTACTCCCACAGGGGTTGATAACTATGGCTACACCTTC
cdr3_aa: CASTPTGVDNYGYTF

v_call: TRBV2
j_call: TRBJ1-1
d_call: NA
clone_size: once
cdr3_nt: TGTGCCAGCAGACCCGGGGATAAGACTGAAGCTTTCTTT
cdr3_aa: CASRPGDKTEAFF

v_call: TRBV30
j_call: TRBJ2-6
d_call: NA
clone_size: NA
cdr3_nt: TGTGCCTGGAGCTCTTACACCGGGGCCAACGTCCTGACTTTC
cdr3_aa: CAWSSYTGANVLTF

v_call: TRBV5-1
j_call: TRBJ2-1
d_call: TRBD1
clone_size: NA
cdr3_nt: TGCGCCAGCAGCTTGGGAGGACAGGGGGCTAGTGAGCAGTTCTTC
cdr3_aa: CASSLGGQGASEQFF

v_call: TRBV5-1
j_call: TRBJ2-3
d_call: TRBD2
clone_size: NA
cdr3_nt: TGCGCCAGCAGCTCTACGACGGGACTAGCGGGGGAGAAGTATTTT
cdr3_aa: CASSSTTGLAGEKYF

v_call: TRBV7-2
j_call: TRBJ2-4
d_call: NA
clone_size: NA
cdr3_nt: TGTGCCAGCAGCTTTGGGGGCGGTAGAGCCAAAAACATTCAGTACTTC
cdr3_aa: CASSFGGGRAKNIQYF

v_call: TRBV7-6
j_call: TRBJ1-6
d_call: NA
clone_size: NA
cdr3_nt: TGTGCCAGCAGCTTAGTAGTAGGCGGGAGCTATAATTCACCCCTCCACTTT
cdr3_aa: CASSLVVGGSYNSPLHF

v_call: TRBV7-7
j_call: TRBJ2-1
d_call: TRBD1
clone_size: NA
cdr3_nt: TGTGCTAGCAGCCCAGGGACAGGGGGCCACAATGAGCAGTTCTTC
cdr3_aa: CASSPGTGGHNEQFF

v_call: TRBV2
j_call: TRBJ2-1
d_call: NA
clone_size: NA
cdr3_nt: TGTGCCAGCTCTACGGGACATAGCTCCTACAATGAGCAGTTCTTC
cdr3_aa: CASSTGHSSYNEQFF

v_call: TRBV11-3
j_call: TRBJ1-2
d_call: TRBD1
clone_size: NA
cdr3_nt: TGTGCCAGCAGCTACCGAGGGGGCGACTATGGCTACACCTTC
cdr3_aa: CASSYRGGDYGYTF

v_call: TRBV6-8
j_call: TRBJ1-2
d_call: TRBD1
clone_size: NA
cdr3_nt: TGTGCCAGCAGTCACCACGCCGGGACAGCTTTTAACTATGGCTACACCTTC
cdr3_aa: CASSHHAGTAFNYGYTF

v_call: TRBV5-1
j_call: TRBJ1-5
d_call: NA
clone_size: NA
cdr3_nt: TGCGCCAGCAGCTTGTCGACTGTAAATAGCAATCAGCCCCAGCATTTT
cdr3_aa: CASSLSTVNSNQPQHF

v_call: TRBV9
j_call: TRBJ1-3
d_call: NA
clone_size: NA
cdr3_nt: TGTGCCAGCAGCCCCAGTGGAAACACCATATATTTT
cdr3_aa: CASSPSGNTIYF

v_call: TRBV27
j_call: TRBJ1-1
d_call: NA
clone_size: NA
cdr3_nt: TGTGCCAGCAGTTTGGAAACAGTGGGGGGCACTGAAGCTTTCTTT
cdr3_aa: CASSLETVGGTEAFF

v_call: TRBV13
j_call: TRBJ1-2
d_call: NA
clone_size: NA
cdr3_nt: TGTGCCAGCAGCTTAGCAGGGAAGAATAACTATGGCTACACCTTC
cdr3_aa: CASSLAGKNNYGYTF

v_call: TRBV29-1
j_call: TRBJ1-2
d_call: TRBD1
clone_size: NA
cdr3_nt: TGCAGCGTTGAGGGACAGGGTGGCGGCTACACCTTC
cdr3_aa: CSVEGQGGGYTF

v_call: TRBV18
j_call: TRBJ1-2
d_call: NA
clone_size: once
cdr3_nt: TGTGCCAGCTCGCCGTTCGTTACAGAGCATAATGGCTACACCTTC
cdr3_aa: CASSPFVTEHNGYTF

v_call: TRBV2
j_call: TRBJ2-3
d_call: TRBD2
clone_size: NA
cdr3_nt: TGTGCCAGCAGAGCCGGGACTAGTTTGGCCCAAGCGCAGTATTTT
cdr3_aa: CASRAGTSLAQAQYF

v_call: TRBV19
j_call: TRBJ1-2
d_call: NA
clone_size: NA
cdr3_nt: TGTGCCAGTAATCCGGGGGGGACCTATGGCTACACCTTC
cdr3_aa: CASNPGGTYGYTF

v_call: TRBV3-1/TRBV3-2
j_call: TRBJ1-3
d_call: NA
clone_size: NA
cdr3_nt: TGTGCCAGCAGCCGGGACACACTCCCTGGAAACACCATATATTTT
cdr3_aa: CASSRDTLPGNTIYF

v_call: TRBV29-1
j_call: TRBJ1-5
d_call: NA
clone_size: NA
cdr3_nt: TGCAGCGTTGCCAGGGGTGGCAATCAGCCCCAGCATTTT
cdr3_aa: CSVARGGNQPQHF

v_call: TRBV5-1
j_call: TRBJ1-5
d_call: NA
clone_size: NA
cdr3_nt: TGCGCCAGCAGCTTGGAAGTAGATCAGCCCCAGCATTTT
cdr3_aa: CASSLEVDQPQHF

v_call: TRBV7-9
j_call: TRBJ1-6
d_call: NA
clone_size: few
cdr3_nt: TGTGCCAGCACCCTATGGAGGGGCATTAATAATTCACCCCTCCACTTT
cdr3_aa: CASTLWRGINNSPLHF

v_call: TRBV27
j_call: TRBJ2-7
d_call: TRBD1
clone_size: NA
cdr3_nt: TGTGCCAGCAGTTCTGGGACAGGGTACGAGCAGTACTTC
cdr3_aa: CASSSGTGYEQYF

v_call: TRBV11-3
j_call: TRBJ2-4
d_call: TRBD2
clone_size: NA
cdr3_nt: TGTGCCAGCAACGCCGGGACTAGCGGGACCAAAAACATTCAGTACTTC
cdr3_aa: CASNAGTSGTKNIQYF

v_call: TRBV6-5
j_call: TRBJ1-3
d_call: NA
clone_size: NA
cdr3_nt: TGTGCCAGCAGTCTACAGCCTTCCTCTGGAAACACCATATATTTT
cdr3_aa: CASSLQPSSGNTIYF

v_call: TRBV19
j_call: TRBJ2-3
d_call: NA
clone_size: once
cdr3_nt: TGTGCCAGTAGTATCGAGGGGACAAGCACAGATACGCAGTATTTT
cdr3_aa: CASSIEGTSTDTQYF

v_call: TRBV2
j_call: TRBJ2-3
d_call: TRBD2
clone_size: NA
cdr3_nt: TGTGCCAGCAGCGCCGCTAGCGGGGGGGCCGCAGATACGCAGTATTTT
cdr3_aa: CASSAASGGAADTQYF

v_call: TRBV18
j_call: TRBJ2-6
d_call: NA
clone_size: NA
cdr3_nt: TGTGCCAGCTCCCCCCTAAACTCTGGGGCCAACGTCCTGACTTTC
cdr3_aa: CASSPLNSGANVLTF

v_call: TRBV4-1
j_call: TRBJ1-5
d_call: NA
clone_size: once
cdr3_nt: TGCGCCAGCAGCCAAGTTTTTGGCCAGCCCCAGCATTTT
cdr3_aa: CASSQVFGQPQHF

v_call: TRBV3-1/TRBV3-2
j_call: TRBJ2-2
d_call: TRBD2
clone_size: NA
cdr3_nt: TGTGCCAGCAGCCATGGGGGGGGAGGACCCCGGGAGCTGTTTTTT
cdr3_aa: CASSHGGGGPRELFF

v_call: TRBV2
j_call: TRBJ1-1
d_call: NA
clone_size: NA
cdr3_nt: TGTGCCAGCAGAGCGGACAGTAACACTGAAGCTTTCTTT
cdr3_aa: CASRADSNTEAFF

v_call: TRBV29-1
j_call: TRBJ2-7
d_call: TRBD2
clone_size: NA
cdr3_nt: TGCAGCGCTAGGGGGGTGGTTTTTGCTAGCGGGAGAGTATCCTACGAGCAGTACTTC
cdr3_aa: CSARGVVFASGRVSYEQYF

v_call: TRBV19
j_call: TRBJ2-7
d_call: NA
clone_size: NA
cdr3_nt: TGTGCCAGTAGTATAGGGCACTCCTACGAGCAGTACTTC
cdr3_aa: CASSIGHSYEQYF

v_call: TRBV2
j_call: TRBJ1-6
d_call: TRBD1
clone_size: few
cdr3_nt: TGTGCCAGCAGTGCGGGCCCGGGACAGGGGTATTCACCCCTCCACTTT
cdr3_aa: CASSAGPGQGYSPLHF

v_call: TRBV27
j_call: TRBJ2-7
d_call: NA
clone_size: few
cdr3_nt: TGTGCCAGCAGGCGGACTGGAATTTTCTACGAGCAGTACTTC
cdr3_aa: CASRRTGIFYEQYF

v_call: TRBV29-1
j_call: TRBJ2-3
d_call: TRBD2
clone_size: NA
cdr3_nt: TGCAGCGTATCAGCGGGAGAAGAAGATACGCAGTATTTT
cdr3_aa: CSVSAGEEDTQYF

v_call: TRBV6-5
j_call: TRBJ1-5
d_call: NA
clone_size: once
cdr3_nt: TGTGCCACGCGGATGGGAGTCAATCAGCCCCAGCATTTT
cdr3_aa: CATRMGVNQPQHF

v_call: TRBV19
j_call: TRBJ1-2
d_call: TRBD1
clone_size: once
cdr3_nt: TGTGCCAGTAGTACTGACAGGGTCGGTGGCTACACCTTC
cdr3_aa: CASSTDRVGGYTF

v_call: TRBV7-2
j_call: TRBJ1-4
d_call: NA
clone_size: NA
cdr3_nt: TGTGCCAGCAGCGGGGGGGCACAGGCACTGTTTTTT
cdr3_aa: CASSGGAQALFF